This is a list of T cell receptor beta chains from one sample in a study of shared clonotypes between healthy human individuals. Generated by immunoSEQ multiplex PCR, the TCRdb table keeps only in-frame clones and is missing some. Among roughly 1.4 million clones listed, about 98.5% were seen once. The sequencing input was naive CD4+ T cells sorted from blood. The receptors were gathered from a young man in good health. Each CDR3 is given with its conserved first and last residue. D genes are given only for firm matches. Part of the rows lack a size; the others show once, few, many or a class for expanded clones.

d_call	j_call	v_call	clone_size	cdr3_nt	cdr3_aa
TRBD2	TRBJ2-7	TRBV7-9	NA	TGTGCCAGCAGCTTAACTCTATCGTGGCGGGAGCTCTCCTACGAGCAGTACTTC	CASSLTLSWRELSYEQYF
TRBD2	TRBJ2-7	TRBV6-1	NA	TGTGCCAGCAGCGAGTCGGCGGGAGGTGGTGAGCAGTACTTC	CASSESAGGGEQYF
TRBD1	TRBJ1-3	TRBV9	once	TGTGCCAGCAGCGTCGACCCCGGGACAGGGGTGATATCTGGAAACACCATATATTTT	CASSVDPGTGVISGNTIYF
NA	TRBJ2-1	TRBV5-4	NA	TGTGCCAGCAGCTTGGCGGTTAGCTCCTCATCGGAGCAGTTCTTC	CASSLAVSSSSEQFF
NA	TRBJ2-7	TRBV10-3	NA	TGTGCCATCAGTGAGAGGTCCTCGACCTACGAGCAGTACTTC	CAISERSSTYEQYF
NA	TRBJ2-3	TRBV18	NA	TGTGCCAGCTCACCATCAGGAACCTACACAGATACGCAGTATTTT	CASSPSGTYTDTQYF
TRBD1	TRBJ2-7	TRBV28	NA	TGTGCCAGCCGACAGGGCAGGTACGAGCAGTACTTC	CASRQGRYEQYF
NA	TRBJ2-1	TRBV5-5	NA	TGTGCCAGCAGTACGGGGGACCCCCAGGACCTAAAATTGAACAATGAGCAGTTCTTC	CASSTGDPQDLKLNNEQFF
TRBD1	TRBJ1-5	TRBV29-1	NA	TGCAGCGTTGGGGGGACAGGGGAACAGCCCCAGCATTTT	CSVGGTGEQPQHF
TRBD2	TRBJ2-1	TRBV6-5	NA	TGTGCCAGCAGTTACGTGCAGCTAGCGGGAAGTGAGCAGTTCTTC	CASSYVQLAGSEQFF
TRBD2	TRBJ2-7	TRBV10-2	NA	TGCGCCAGCAGCCTACCGGGACTAGCCCCCTACGAGCAGTACTTC	CASSLPGLAPYEQYF
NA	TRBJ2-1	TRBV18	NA	TGTGCCAGCTCACGGGGGAGGACTACCGAGGAGCAGTTCTTC	CASSRGRTTEEQFF
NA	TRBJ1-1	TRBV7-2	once	TGTGCCAGCAGCTCAGCAGGGGCGGGGAGCACTGAAGCTTTCTTT	CASSSAGAGSTEAFF
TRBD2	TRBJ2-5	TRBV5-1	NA	TGCGCCAGCAGCTTGCTGGTTAGGCTAGCGGGAGAAGAGACCCAGTACTTC	CASSLLVRLAGEETQYF
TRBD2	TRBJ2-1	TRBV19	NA	TGTGCCAGTAGTATTGTTAGCGGGAGCCACAATGAGCAGTTCTTC	CASSIVSGSHNEQFF
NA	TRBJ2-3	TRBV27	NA	TGTGCCAGCAGTGCGACCCGGGACGTGTTTGGCACAGATACGCAGTATTTT	CASSATRDVFGTDTQYF
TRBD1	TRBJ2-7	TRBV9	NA	TGTGCCAGCAGCGTAGAGGCAGGGGGCACCTACGAGCAGTACTTC	CASSVEAGGTYEQYF
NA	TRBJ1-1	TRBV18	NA	TGTGCCAGCTCACCACCCTCACCATTGGGGGTAGGATGGACTGAAGCTTTCTTT	CASSPPSPLGVGWTEAFF
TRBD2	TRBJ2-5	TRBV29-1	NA	TGCAGCGTTGTTAGCGGGAGGGGGTCCCAGTACTTC	CSVVSGRGSQYF
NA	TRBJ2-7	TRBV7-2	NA	TGTGCCAGCAGCCGGGGGTTTCGATACGAGCAGTACTTC	CASSRGFRYEQYF
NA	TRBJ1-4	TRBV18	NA	TGTGCCAGCTCACCAGCGCGTGAAAAACTGTTTTTT	CASSPAREKLFF
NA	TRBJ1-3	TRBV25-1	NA	TGTGCCAGCAGTGGGTTTGACAGTACCTCTGGAAACACCATATATTTT	CASSGFDSTSGNTIYF
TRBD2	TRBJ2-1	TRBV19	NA	TGTGCCAGTAGTGGCAGGCTAGCGGGAGACGGTGAGCAGTTCTTC	CASSGRLAGDGEQFF
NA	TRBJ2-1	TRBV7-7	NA	TGTGCTAGCAGCGCAAGCCACACGGCCCATGAGCAGTTCTTC	CASSASHTAHEQFF
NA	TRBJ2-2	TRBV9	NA	TGTGCCAGCAGCGCTAATCCTAACACCGGGGAGCTGTTTTTT	CASSANPNTGELFF
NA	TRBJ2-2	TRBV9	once	TGTGCCAGCAGCCTGAACACCGGGGAGCTGTTTTTT	CASSLNTGELFF
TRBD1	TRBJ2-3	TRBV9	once	TGTGCCAGCAGCGTAGGTGGCAGGGGGTACACAGATACGCAGTATTTT	CASSVGGRGYTDTQYF
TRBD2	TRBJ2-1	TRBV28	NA	TGTGCCAGCAGGCCCCCGGGACTAGCGCTCAATGAGCAGTTCTTC	CASRPPGLALNEQFF
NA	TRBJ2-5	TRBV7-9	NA	TGTGCCAGCTCGGAAGAGACCCAGTACTTC	CASSEETQYF
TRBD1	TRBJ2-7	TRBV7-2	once	TGTGCCAGCAGCTTAGGACCCGGGACAGGGGGCATCTACGAGCAGTACTTC	CASSLGPGTGGIYEQYF
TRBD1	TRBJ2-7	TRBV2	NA	TGTGCCAGCAGGGGAACAGGGGCCCCTTCCTACGAGCAGTACTTC	CASRGTGAPSYEQYF
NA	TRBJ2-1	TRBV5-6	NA	TGTGCCAGCAGCTGGACGACAGAGCAGTTCTTC	CASSWTTEQFF
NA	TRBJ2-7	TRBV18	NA	TGTGCCAGCTCACCCTCCGTCTCCTACGAGCAGTACTTC	CASSPSVSYEQYF
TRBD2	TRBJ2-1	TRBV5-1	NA	TGCGCCAGCAGCTTGGAGAGACTAGCGCTAAACAATGAGCAGTTCTTC	CASSLERLALNNEQFF
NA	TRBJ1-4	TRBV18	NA	TGTGCCAGCTCACCCCGGACAAAAGAGCAAAAACTGTTTTTT	CASSPRTKEQKLFF
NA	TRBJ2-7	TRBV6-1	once	TGTGCCAGCAAAATCAGGGGGGGAGGATACGAGCAGTACTTC	CASKIRGGGYEQYF
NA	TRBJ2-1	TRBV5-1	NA	TGCGCCAGCAGCGGAGGTTGGACACCGAGCTCCTACAATGAGCAGTTCTTC	CASSGGWTPSSYNEQFF
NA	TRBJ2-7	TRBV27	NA	TGTGCCAGCAGTTCAGAGCCCCTACGAGAGCAGTACTTC	CASSSEPLREQYF
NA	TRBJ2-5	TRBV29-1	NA	TGCAGAGCCCGCCAGGGGGAGACCCAGTACTTC	CRARQGETQYF
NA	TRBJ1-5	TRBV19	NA	TGTGCCAGTAGCGCAGGGCCAGGCAATCAGCCCCAGCATTTT	CASSAGPGNQPQHF
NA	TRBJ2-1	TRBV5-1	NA	TGCGCCAGCAGCTTGAACAAACCGAGCTCCTACAATGAGCAGTTCTTC	CASSLNKPSSYNEQFF
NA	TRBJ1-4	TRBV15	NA	TGTGCCACCAGCAGAGAGGGGGGTATTGAAAAACTGTTTTTT	CATSREGGIEKLFF
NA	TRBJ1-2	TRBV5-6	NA	TGTGCCAGCAGCTTGTTCGGCAGTAACTATGGCTACACCTTC	CASSLFGSNYGYTF
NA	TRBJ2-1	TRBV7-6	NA	TGTGCCAGCAGCTTGACCCTCAGCTCCTACAATGAGCAGTTCTTC	CASSLTLSSYNEQFF
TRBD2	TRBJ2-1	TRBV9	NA	TGTGCCAGCAGCCCCCCCGGGACTAGCGTTTACAATGAGCAGTTCTTC	CASSPPGTSVYNEQFF